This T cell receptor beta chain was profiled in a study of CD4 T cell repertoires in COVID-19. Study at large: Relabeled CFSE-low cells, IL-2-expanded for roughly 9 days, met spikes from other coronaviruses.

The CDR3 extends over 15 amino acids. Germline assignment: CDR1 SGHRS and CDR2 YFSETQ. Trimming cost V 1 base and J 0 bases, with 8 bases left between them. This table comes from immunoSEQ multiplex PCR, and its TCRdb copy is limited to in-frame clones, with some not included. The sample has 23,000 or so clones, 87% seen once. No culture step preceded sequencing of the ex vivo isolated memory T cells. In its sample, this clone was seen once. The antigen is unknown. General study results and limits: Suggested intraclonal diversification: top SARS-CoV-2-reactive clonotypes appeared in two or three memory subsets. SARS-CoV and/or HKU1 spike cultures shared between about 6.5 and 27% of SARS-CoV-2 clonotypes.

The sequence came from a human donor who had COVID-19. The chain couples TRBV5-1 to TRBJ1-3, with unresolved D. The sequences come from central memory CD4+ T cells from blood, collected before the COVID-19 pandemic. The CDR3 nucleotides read TGCGCCAGCAGCTTGAACAGCTACTCTGGAAACACCATATATTTT. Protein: CASSLNSYSGNTIYF.